These T cell receptor beta chains were read from a single sample in a study of cytomegalovirus exposure and HLA in healthy donors. Assay used: immunoSEQ multiplex PCR; TCRdb lists only in-frame clones, some missing. Among some 93,000 clones listed, approximately 60% were seen once. The specimen was PBMCs. These receptors were obtained from a boy aged 10-17 years in good health and CMV-seropositive. Each CDR3 is given with its conserved first and last residue. Each record gives: CDR3 DNA, CDR3 protein, clone size, J gene, V gene, D gene. A D gene is named only where the DNA matches it firmly. Clone sizes are given selectively: once, few, many, or a class where the clone is expanded.

CDR3 DNA: TGCGCCAGCACCCGAGAGGGAACACACAGCTCCTACGAGCAGTACTTC
CDR3 protein: CASTREGTHSSYEQYF
clone size: few
J gene: TRBJ2-7
V gene: TRBV5-1
D gene: NA

CDR3 DNA: TGTGCCAGTAGTATGTGGGGGCTGAACACTGAAGCTTTCTTT
CDR3 protein: CASSMWGLNTEAFF
clone size: NA
J gene: TRBJ1-1
V gene: TRBV19
D gene: NA

CDR3 DNA: TGTGCCAGCAATGATTATGATACGCAGTATTTT
CDR3 protein: CASNDYDTQYF
clone size: NA
J gene: TRBJ2-3
V gene: TRBV2
D gene: NA

CDR3 DNA: TGTGCCAGCAGTTTATCGAGCTCGTCTTGGGCTTTCTTT
CDR3 protein: CASSLSSSSWAFF
clone size: NA
J gene: TRBJ1-1
V gene: TRBV27
D gene: NA

CDR3 DNA: TGCGCCAGCAGCCGGGGGAGCAGGGGGTTCACCGGGGAGCTGTTTTTT
CDR3 protein: CASSRGSRGFTGELFF
clone size: few
J gene: TRBJ2-2
V gene: TRBV5-1
D gene: NA

CDR3 DNA: TGTGCCAGCACCGGGATCCTGACTAATGAAAAACTGTTTTTT
CDR3 protein: CASTGILTNEKLFF
clone size: few
J gene: TRBJ1-4
V gene: TRBV2
D gene: NA

CDR3 DNA: TGTGCCAGCAGCACTCGACAGGGCAACTATGGCTACACCTTC
CDR3 protein: CASSTRQGNYGYTF
clone size: NA
J gene: TRBJ1-2
V gene: TRBV21-1
D gene: NA

CDR3 DNA: TGTGCCAGCAGCTTAGAGGGGGCAGGGAAAGCTTTCTTT
CDR3 protein: CASSLEGAGKAFF
clone size: NA
J gene: TRBJ1-1
V gene: TRBV11-2
D gene: NA

CDR3 DNA: TGCGCCAGCAGTGAATCCGGGAACACTGAAGCTTTCTTT
CDR3 protein: CASSESGNTEAFF
clone size: NA
J gene: TRBJ1-1
V gene: TRBV10-1
D gene: NA

CDR3 DNA: TGTGCCAGCAGGAAAGGGGTTTACTATGGCTACACCTTC
CDR3 protein: CASRKGVYYGYTF
clone size: NA
J gene: TRBJ1-2
V gene: TRBV27
D gene: NA

CDR3 DNA: TGTGCCACCAGCTCCATACAAGGGACAGGTTTCGAAAAACTGTTTTTT
CDR3 protein: CATSSIQGTGFEKLFF
clone size: NA
J gene: TRBJ1-4
V gene: TRBV15
D gene: TRBD1

CDR3 DNA: TGTGCCAGCACCAACAGGGGGGAGGACTATGGCTACACCTTC
CDR3 protein: CASTNRGEDYGYTF
clone size: NA
J gene: TRBJ1-2
V gene: TRBV6-5
D gene: TRBD1

CDR3 DNA: TGTGCCATCAGTGAGGCCAGCGGGACCTTCACAGATACGCAGTATTTT
CDR3 protein: CAISEASGTFTDTQYF
clone size: NA
J gene: TRBJ2-3
V gene: TRBV10-3
D gene: TRBD2

CDR3 DNA: TGTGCCAGCAGCCCCAGACAGGGGGCAGGGGAGACCCAGTACTTC
CDR3 protein: CASSPRQGAGETQYF
clone size: few
J gene: TRBJ2-5
V gene: TRBV5-4
D gene: TRBD1

CDR3 DNA: TGCGCCAGCAGCCGGTCCGGGACAGGGGTCTCCTACGAGCAGTACTTC
CDR3 protein: CASSRSGTGVSYEQYF
clone size: few
J gene: TRBJ2-7
V gene: TRBV4-1
D gene: TRBD1

CDR3 DNA: TGTGCCAGCAGCACAAGCACGACTAGCCCGAACACCGGGGAGCTGTTTTTT
CDR3 protein: CASSTSTTSPNTGELFF
clone size: NA
J gene: TRBJ2-2
V gene: TRBV9
D gene: TRBD2

CDR3 DNA: TGTGCTAGTGGTTTGGTCCTCGGGGGGGCACCCTCCTACGAGCAGTACTTC
CDR3 protein: CASGLVLGGAPSYEQYF
clone size: NA
J gene: TRBJ2-7
V gene: TRBV12-5
D gene: TRBD2

CDR3 DNA: TGTGCCAGCAGCTTGTTAACAGGGTGTGAAGCTTTCTTT
CDR3 protein: CASSLLTGCEAFF
clone size: NA
J gene: TRBJ1-1
V gene: TRBV7-9
D gene: NA

CDR3 DNA: TGTGCCAGCTCGCCGACAGTGAACTATGGCTACACCTTC
CDR3 protein: CASSPTVNYGYTF
clone size: once
J gene: TRBJ1-2
V gene: TRBV18
D gene: NA

CDR3 DNA: TGTGCCATCAGTGAGTCTATTTACGAGCAGTACTTC
CDR3 protein: CAISESIYEQYF
clone size: NA
J gene: TRBJ2-7
V gene: TRBV10-3
D gene: NA

CDR3 DNA: TGTGCCAGCAGAAGACGCTGGGGAGGGTCACCTGAAGCTTTCTTT
CDR3 protein: CASRRRWGGSPEAFF
clone size: NA
J gene: TRBJ1-1
V gene: TRBV6-5
D gene: NA

CDR3 DNA: TGTGCCAGCAGCTTAGTGGGACAGGGGAGGGCAGATACGCAGTATTTT
CDR3 protein: CASSLVGQGRADTQYF
clone size: NA
J gene: TRBJ2-3
V gene: TRBV7-2
D gene: TRBD1

CDR3 DNA: TGTGCCAGCTCACCGCCCGGGAGCTACGAGCAGTACTTC
CDR3 protein: CASSPPGSYEQYF
clone size: NA
J gene: TRBJ2-7
V gene: TRBV18
D gene: NA

CDR3 DNA: TGCGCCAGCAGAAGGGGGCGTCTAGAGGGGTACACTGAAGCTTTCTTT
CDR3 protein: CASRRGRLEGYTEAFF
clone size: NA
J gene: TRBJ1-1
V gene: TRBV5-1
D gene: TRBD1

CDR3 DNA: TGTGCCAGCACAGGGACAGTTTACGAGCAGTACTTC
CDR3 protein: CASTGTVYEQYF
clone size: NA
J gene: TRBJ2-7
V gene: TRBV2
D gene: TRBD1

CDR3 DNA: TGTGCCAGCGACAGAATGAACACTGAAGCTTTCTTT
CDR3 protein: CASDRMNTEAFF
clone size: few
J gene: TRBJ1-1
V gene: TRBV2
D gene: NA

CDR3 DNA: TGTGCCAGCAGTTTGCGGGGGCCCTTCTCCTACGAGCAGTACTTC
CDR3 protein: CASSLRGPFSYEQYF
clone size: NA
J gene: TRBJ2-7
V gene: TRBV6-6
D gene: NA

CDR3 DNA: TGTGCCAGCAGCGCCGCCACAGGGAACACTGAAGCTTTCTTT
CDR3 protein: CASSAATGNTEAFF
clone size: NA
J gene: TRBJ1-1
V gene: TRBV7-2
D gene: NA

CDR3 DNA: TGTGCCAGCAGCTCGGACAGCTATGGCTACACCTTC
CDR3 protein: CASSSDSYGYTF
clone size: NA
J gene: TRBJ1-2
V gene: TRBV5-6
D gene: NA

CDR3 DNA: TGCAGCGGAGCTAGGGAGACCCAGTACTTC
CDR3 protein: CSGARETQYF
clone size: NA
J gene: TRBJ2-5
V gene: TRBV29-1
D gene: NA

CDR3 DNA: TGTGCCAGCAGTTATAGCAGGGGACGGGGCGAGCAGTACTTC
CDR3 protein: CASSYSRGRGEQYF
clone size: NA
J gene: TRBJ2-7
V gene: TRBV6-5
D gene: NA

CDR3 DNA: TGTGCCAGTAGTAATGTTCTAGCGGCCTTCCAAGAGACCCAGTACTTC
CDR3 protein: CASSNVLAAFQETQYF
clone size: NA
J gene: TRBJ2-5
V gene: TRBV19
D gene: TRBD2

CDR3 DNA: TGCGCCAGCAGCAGGACCTTAGGGGGCGAAAACATTCAGTACTTC
CDR3 protein: CASSRTLGGENIQYF
clone size: NA
J gene: TRBJ2-4
V gene: TRBV5-1
D gene: TRBD1

CDR3 DNA: TGTGCCAGCAGTACGGTTACCGGGGAGCTGTTTTTT
CDR3 protein: CASSTVTGELFF
clone size: NA
J gene: TRBJ2-2
V gene: TRBV6-6
D gene: NA

CDR3 DNA: TGTGCCAGCAGCTTACGCGGACTAGCGGGCGATGAGCAGTTCTTC
CDR3 protein: CASSLRGLAGDEQFF
clone size: NA
J gene: TRBJ2-1
V gene: TRBV7-3
D gene: TRBD2

CDR3 DNA: TGCAGCGTTGGAGCGGCGAACACCGGGGAGCTGTTTTTT
CDR3 protein: CSVGAANTGELFF
clone size: NA
J gene: TRBJ2-2
V gene: TRBV29-1
D gene: NA

CDR3 DNA: TGTGCCAGCAGCTGGTCCGGGTCCACGGGAGAAAAACTGTTTTTT
CDR3 protein: CASSWSGSTGEKLFF
clone size: NA
J gene: TRBJ1-4
V gene: TRBV11-2
D gene: NA

CDR3 DNA: TGTGCCAGCAGTACCACAGGGGGCATTAATGAAAAACTGTTTTTT
CDR3 protein: CASSTTGGINEKLFF
clone size: NA
J gene: TRBJ1-4
V gene: TRBV27
D gene: TRBD1

CDR3 DNA: TGTGCCAGCAGCCCCGAGATCTCTCCGGAAAAACTGTTTTTT
CDR3 protein: CASSPEISPEKLFF
clone size: NA
J gene: TRBJ1-4
V gene: TRBV7-8
D gene: NA

CDR3 DNA: TGTGCCAGCAGAACCGGACAGGGGGCGATCGGGGAGCTGTTTTTT
CDR3 protein: CASRTGQGAIGELFF
clone size: few
J gene: TRBJ2-2
V gene: TRBV6-1
D gene: TRBD1

CDR3 DNA: TGTGCCAGCAGTTACGGGCGGGGGAACACTGAAGCTTTCTTT
CDR3 protein: CASSYGRGNTEAFF
clone size: NA
J gene: TRBJ1-1
V gene: TRBV6-5
D gene: NA

CDR3 DNA: TGTGCCAGCAGCTCCAGACAGGGGTCAGATACGCAGTATTTT
CDR3 protein: CASSSRQGSDTQYF
clone size: few
J gene: TRBJ2-3
V gene: TRBV7-3
D gene: TRBD1

CDR3 DNA: TGTGCCAGCAGCCCCCCGGGGATGGAGACCCAGTACTTC
CDR3 protein: CASSPPGMETQYF
clone size: once
J gene: TRBJ2-5
V gene: TRBV4-2
D gene: NA

CDR3 DNA: TGTGCCAGCAGCGGGGGCCCCCGAGGAGATACGCAGTATTTT
CDR3 protein: CASSGGPRGDTQYF
clone size: NA
J gene: TRBJ2-3
V gene: TRBV7-2
D gene: NA

CDR3 DNA: TGTGCCAGCAGCCGGGGACTAGCGGGTGGGGCAGATACGCAGTATTTT
CDR3 protein: CASSRGLAGGADTQYF
clone size: few
J gene: TRBJ2-3
V gene: TRBV6-6
D gene: TRBD2

CDR3 DNA: TGTGCCTGGAGGCCGACAGGACAAGAGACCCAGTACTTC
CDR3 protein: CAWRPTGQETQYF
clone size: once
J gene: TRBJ2-5
V gene: TRBV30
D gene: NA

CDR3 DNA: TGTGCCTGGAGTGTACGGACAGGGGGCCAGCCCCAGCATTTT
CDR3 protein: CAWSVRTGGQPQHF
clone size: NA
J gene: TRBJ1-5
V gene: TRBV30
D gene: TRBD1

CDR3 DNA: TGTGCCAGCAGCTTATTCGGTAACAATGAGCAGTTCTTC
CDR3 protein: CASSLFGNNEQFF
clone size: few
J gene: TRBJ2-1
V gene: TRBV7-9
D gene: NA

CDR3 DNA: TGCAGCGTTCCCGACAGGGGTGGCACAGATACGCAGTATTTT
CDR3 protein: CSVPDRGGTDTQYF
clone size: NA
J gene: TRBJ2-3
V gene: TRBV29-1
D gene: TRBD1

CDR3 DNA: TGTGCCAGCAATCCACAGGGTCGGACGAACACTGAAGCTTTCTTT
CDR3 protein: CASNPQGRTNTEAFF
clone size: NA
J gene: TRBJ1-1
V gene: TRBV6-5
D gene: NA